This T cell receptor (beta chain) is from a study of blood T cell repertoires in COVID-19. Study information: Some COVID-19 samples were acute and others convalescent; all came from the United States, Italy and Spain.

Germline V CDR1 and CDR2: SGHRS, YFSETQ. V gave up 4 bases and J gave up 5 bases; unmatched junction bases: 12. This CDR3 has 18 residues. The authors' processing: Counts of nucleated cells, estimated from reference gene primer amplification, were obtained. The repertoire was sequenced with immunoSEQ multiplex PCR; TCRdb's copy has only in-frame clones and lacks some. That table gives V, J and clone size, and the DNA gave D and trimming. The sample carries some 250,000 clones, around 86% recorded once. Participants' reported clinical history set cohort assignment. Input material: PBMCs or T cells enriched from blood (not recorded which). The sequence derives from a middle-aged woman with acute COVID-19. The chain is built from TRBV5-1 and TRBJ2-3, with TRBD2 matching 14 bases. CDR3 amino acids: CASSNPGLAGVHRDTQYF. The CDR3 bases are TGCGCCAGCAGCAACCCGGGACTAGCGGGAGTTCATCGAGATACGCAGTATTTT.